Each of the 25 T cell receptor beta chains below was sequenced from the same sample in a study of cytomegalovirus exposure and HLA in healthy donors. PCR used 60 Vbeta primers and 13 Jbeta primers. Using immunoSEQ multiplex PCR, the repertoire was profiled, and TCRdb retains in-frame clones only, with some absent. The data show 130,000 to 150,000 clones, about four fifths seen once. The material sequenced was PBMCs. The receptors come from a man aged 25 to 40 in good health and CMV-seronegative.

The count of this clone is one. The gene calls are TRBV4-1 and TRBJ2-3; 11 positions match TRBD2. The CDR3 loop spans 16 amino acids. The V segment lost 0 bases and the J segment 3 bases; nucleotides outside the gene matches: 2. Germline values: CDR1 MGHRA, CDR2 YSYEKL. CDR3 DNA sequence: TGCGCCAGCAGCCAAGAAACTAGCGGGGGAACAGATACGCAGTATTTT. Its protein product is CASSQETSGGTDTQYF.

The V call is TRBV10-3, the J call TRBJ1-5, with D possibly TRBD1 on 5 matching bases. Germline values: CDR1 ENHRY, CDR2 SYGVKD. Trimming removed 3 bases at V and 7 bases at J, with 10 bases between. The CDR3 extends over 13 amino acids. CDR3 in DNA: TGTGCCATCAGTGATCAGGGCGGACAGCCCCAGCATTTT. This gives the protein CAISDQGGQPQHF.

The CDR3 here is CASSEGDRGADTQYF. CDR3 nucleotides: TGTGCCAGCAGTGAAGGGGACAGGGGGGCAGATACGCAGTATTTT. The rearrangement uses TRBV6-1 and TRBJ2-3; 11 bases align to TRBD1. Germline-derived CDR1 and CDR2 are MNHNS and SASEGT. The CDR3 spans 15 residues. V lost 1 base to trimming and J lost 4 bases; unmatched junction nucleotides: 1.

This rearrangement joins TRBV29-1 to TRBJ1-2; unclear D gene. The CDR3 totals 13 residues. Germline assignment: CDR1 SQVTM and CDR2 ANQGSEA. Trimming left V 3 bases short and J 4 bases short, with 12 bases between. The CDR3 nucleotides read TGCAGCGTTGAGGGTCCCGGAGGCTATGGCTACACCTTC. Translating gives CSVEGPGGYGYTF.

The chain joins TRBV27 to TRBJ2-1; D might be TRBD1 (5 bases). The CDR3 extends over 15 amino acids. V lost 2 bases and J lost 4, with 12 bases in between. CDR1 MNHEY and CDR2 SMNVEV come from the germline V gene (reference sequence). The CDR3 loop reads CASSLAGIGYNEQFF. The CDR3 bases are TGTGCCAGCAGTTTAGCAGGGATAGGGTACAATGAGCAGTTCTTC.

In its sample, this clone was seen many times. The J gene is TRBJ1-5, the V gene TRBV19, with D perhaps TRBD1 (5 bases). V was cut by 3 bases and J by 1 base, with 10 bases left in between. The CDR3 has 15 residues. Germline CDR1 is LNHDA and CDR2 is SQIVND (reference sequence). CDR3 loop: CASSMISGSNQPQHF. The CDR3 nucleotides read TGTGCCAGTAGTATGATCTCAGGGAGCAATCAGCCCCAGCATTTT.

The chain uses TRBV2 and TRBJ2-5; 12 bases agree with TRBD2. V lost 10 bases and J lost 4; bases outside the gene matches: 4. CDR1 is SNHLY and CDR2 is FYNNEI in the germline V gene. The CDR3 extends over 13 amino acids. The CDR3 loop is CATQLAGGETQYF. The CDR3 coding sequence is TGTGCCACCCAACTAGCGGGAGGAGAGACCCAGTACTTC.

The CDR3 region has the DNA TGCAGCGTTACTACTAGCGGGAGGGCAATTGAGCAGTTCTTC. Protein product: CSVTTSGRAIEQFF. This chain joins TRBV29-1 and TRBJ2-1, with 13 bases fitting TRBD2. The CDR3 runs to 14 residues. The germline gives CDR1 SQVTM, CDR2 ANQGSEA. V lost 5 bases to trimming and J lost 9 bases; unmatched junction nucleotides: 7.

The chain links TRBV5-4 to TRBJ2-2; possible D gene TRBD1, 6 bases. V was clipped by 3 bases and J by 9 bases, with 15 bases between them. From germline, CDR1 is SGHNT and CDR2 YYREEE (reference sequence). This CDR3 is 14 amino acids long. CDR3 sequence: CASSSPTGLRELFF. CDR3 nucleotide sequence: TGTGCCAGCAGCTCCCCGACAGGCCTCAGGGAGCTGTTTTTT.

This chain uses TRBV11-3 with TRBJ2-1; D possibly corresponds to TRBD1 (6 bases). The germline CDR1 and CDR2 sequences are SGHNT and YENEEA. The CDR3 sequence is 15 residues long. Trimming removed 1 base from V and 4 bases from J, with 11 bases in between. Here the CDR3 DNA reads TGTGCCAGCAGCTTAGGAGGGGGTGGTTACAATGAGCAGTTCTTC. Amino acids: CASSLGGGGYNEQFF.

This chain links TRBV6-4 with TRBJ2-3, with TRBD2 as a possible D gene (6 bases). This CDR3 has 15 amino acids. The ends were cut back, 7 bases at V and 0 bases at J, with 14 bases in the middle. Germline CDR1 and CDR2: MRHNA and SNTAGT. The CDR3 nucleotides read TGTGCCAGCATGAGGAGGGCGGGGAGCACAGATACGCAGTATTTT. Protein sequence: CASMRRAGSTDTQYF.

The chain combines TRBV20-1 with TRBJ1-5; D ambiguous. CDR3 length equals 11 residues. CDR1 and CDR2 (germline): DFQATT, SNEGSKA (reference sequence). The CDR3 DNA reads as TGCAAGGCAAGCAAGGCGGCAGCCCAGCATTTT. It is translated as CKASKAAAQHF.

On this clone: One end of the junction is discordant with germline, which a read error may explain. The CDR3 coding sequence is TGTGCCAGCAGTACGGGACAGGGGTGGAATCAGCCCCAGAATTTT. Its translation is CASSTGQGWNQPQNF. V gene TRBV28 combines with J gene TRBJ1-5; 10 nucleotides line up with TRBD1. Germline CDR1 reads MDHEN; CDR2 reads SYDVKM. This CDR3 is built from 15 residues.

The chain joins TRBV5-6 to TRBJ2-7, with 9 bases that match TRBD2. The CDR3 covers 18 residues. CDR1 is SGHDT and CDR2 is YYEEEE in the germline V gene. V lost 0 bases and J lost 4; bases outside the gene matches: 14. The CDR3 reads CASSLVAGEAARRYEQYF. CDR3 nucleotide sequence: TGTGCCAGCAGCTTGGTAGCGGGAGAGGCTGCCCGGAGGTACGAGCAGTACTTC.

The rearrangement joins TRBV7-9 to TRBJ1-4, with 10 bases aligning to TRBD1. From germline, CDR1 is SEHNR and CDR2 FQNEAQ (reference sequence). J was trimmed by 0 bases and V by 5 bases; bases with no gene match: 9. There are 18 residues in the CDR3. The CDR3 loop is CASSKGTGATSTNEKLFF. CDR3 bases: TGTGCCAGCAGCAAGGGGACAGGGGCAACCTCAACTAATGAAAAACTGTTTTTT. The variable domain in full, with the rest retrieved from reference TRBV7-9 and TRBJ1-4, is DTGVSQNPRHKITKRGQNVTFRCDPISEHNRLYWYRQTLGQGPEFLTYFQNEAQLEKSRLLSDRFSAERPKGSFSTLEIQRTEQGDSAMYLCASSKGTGATSTNEKLFFGSGTQLSVL.

J is TRBJ1-1 and V is TRBV6-6, with a weak D call TRBD1 (5 bases). The CDR3 extends over 15 amino acids. Germline CDR1 and CDR2: MNHNY and SVGAGI (reference sequence). V was clipped by 2 bases and J by 3 bases, with 13 bases between them. CDR3 sequence reads: CASSYRGGEYTEAFF. CDR3 in DNA: TGTGCCAGCAGTTACCGTGGAGGGGAGTACACTGAAGCTTTCTTT.

V gene TRBV28 combines with J gene TRBJ2-3; perhaps TRBD1 as D (5 bases). The CDR3 is 12 amino acids. Germline V gene lookup returns CDR1 MDHEN and CDR2 SYDVKM. The V gene lost 4 bases and the J gene lost 6 bases, with 8 bases spanning the gap. The CDR3 reads CASSSRADTQYF. CDR3 DNA: TGTGCCAGCAGTTCCAGGGCTGATACGCAGTATTTT.

The chain uses TRBV2 and TRBJ1-5; D call uncertain. V was clipped by 1 base and J by 6 bases, with 13 bases between them. Germline CDR1 SNHLY, CDR2 FYNNEI. There are 15 residues in the CDR3. The CDR3 nucleotides are TGTGCCAGCAGTGAAGGACTGAGGCGGGGTCAGCCCCAGCATTTT. Encoded protein: CASSEGLRRGQPQHF.

The chain employs TRBV7-9 and TRBJ1-4; 8 bases match TRBD1. This CDR3 has 14 residues. CDR1 is SEHNR and CDR2 is FQNEAQ in the germline V gene (reference sequence). J was trimmed by 10 bases and V by 3 bases; bases with no gene match: 7. The chain's CDR3 is CASSFSRGQLKLFF. The DNA of the CDR3 is TGTGCCAGCAGCTTTTCCAGGGGGCAGTTAAAACTGTTTTTT.

This clone was observed a few times. This same CDR3 is encoded by further DNA sequences in the sample. The rearrangement uses TRBV6-5 and TRBJ2-7; D perhaps matches TRBD1 (6 bases). The germline gives CDR1 MNHEY, CDR2 SVGAGI. This CDR3 is built from 13 residues. Trimming removed 0 bases from V and 4 bases from J, with 7 bases in between. The CDR3 sequence: CASSYSRGYEQYF. The CDR3 nucleotides read TGTGCCAGCAGTTACTCGAGGGGGTACGAGCAGTACTTC.

The rearrangement joins TRBV7-2 to TRBJ1-5; maybe TRBD1 (6 bases). The CDR3 is 15 amino acids. Germline assignment: CDR1 SGHTA and CDR2 FQGNSA. V lost 5 bases to trimming and J lost 7 bases, with 18 bases between them. The CDR3 sequence is CASSIDRTARQPQHF. CDR3 in DNA: TGTGCCAGCAGCATAGATAGGACAGCGCGACAGCCCCAGCATTTT.

CDR3 sequence reads: CSVVKGAQTEAFF. The DNA for the CDR3 is TGCAGCGTTGTCAAGGGGGCCCAAACTGAAGCTTTCTTT. The chain is built from TRBV29-1 and TRBJ1-1; 7 bases map to TRBD1. The CDR3 covers 13 residues. V gave up 4 bases and J gave up 5 bases; unmatched junction bases: 7. Germline CDR1 SQVTM, CDR2 ANQGSEA.

This clone was seen a few times. A junction boundary mismatches the germline segment, possibly from a read error. This chain links TRBV7-7 with TRBJ2-1; D possibly corresponds to TRBD1 (6 bases). CDR1 SSHAT and CDR2 FNYEAQ come from the germline V gene (reference sequence). The CDR3 has 15 residues. The CDR3 loop is CASSSQGSGANEQFF. DNA of the CDR3: TGTGCTAGCAGCTCCCAGGGGTCAGGGGCCAATGAGCAGTTCTTC.

The chain couples TRBV6-6 to TRBJ2-7; 7 bases are a match to TRBD1. The trim removed 6 bases at V and 1 base at J, leaving 9 bases unmatched. The V gene's germline CDR1 is MNHNY and CDR2 SVGAGI (reference sequence). The CDR3 length is 15 residues. CDR3 nucleotides: TGTGCCAGCAGCTCAACCCGGGACAGTTCCTACGAGCAGTACTTC. It codes for CASSSTRDSSYEQYF.

The V call is TRBV7-6, the J call TRBJ2-2; the match to TRBD1 covers 10 bases. Looked up from germline, CDR1 is SGHVS and CDR2 is FNYEAQ. This CDR3 is built from 18 residues. Unmatched junction bases numbered 16, after V lost 7 bases and J lost 5 bases. CDR3 sequence reads: CASTPLSSRDRGTGELFF. The CDR3 nucleotides are TGTGCCAGCACCCCTTTAAGCTCCCGGGACAGGGGAACCGGGGAGCTGTTTTTT.